This TCR beta chain derives from a study of cytomegalovirus exposure and HLA in healthy donors. Those who donated were healthy bone marrow donors. This CDR3 spans 15 amino acids. V lost 3 bases, J lost 5 bases, and 16 bases lay in between. From germline, CDR1 is GTSNPN and CDR2 SVGIG (reference sequence). Primers for the PCR totalled 60 Vbeta and 13 Jbeta. Produced via immunoSEQ multiplex PCR; TCRdb's table is partial and in-frame only. The profile covers more than 75,000 clones, with about 76% appearing a single time and roughly 14% taken by the ten largest. V is TRBV30 and J is TRBJ1-4, with a tentative D call TRBD1 (5 bases). This TCR came from a woman aged 40 to 50 in good health and CMV-seropositive. Sequencing input: PBMCs. CDR3 region: CAWSLLGVRNEKLFF. In nucleotides, the CDR3 is TGTGCCTGGAGCCTGCTAGGGGTGAGGAATGAAAAACTGTTTTTT. Variable domain in full (rest from reference TRBV30 and TRBJ1-4): SQTIHQWPATLVQPVGSPLSLECTVEGTSNPNLYWYRQAAGRGLQLLFYSVGIGQISSEVPQNLSASRPQDRQFILSSKKLLLSDSGFYLCAWSLLGVRNEKLFFGSGTQLSVL.